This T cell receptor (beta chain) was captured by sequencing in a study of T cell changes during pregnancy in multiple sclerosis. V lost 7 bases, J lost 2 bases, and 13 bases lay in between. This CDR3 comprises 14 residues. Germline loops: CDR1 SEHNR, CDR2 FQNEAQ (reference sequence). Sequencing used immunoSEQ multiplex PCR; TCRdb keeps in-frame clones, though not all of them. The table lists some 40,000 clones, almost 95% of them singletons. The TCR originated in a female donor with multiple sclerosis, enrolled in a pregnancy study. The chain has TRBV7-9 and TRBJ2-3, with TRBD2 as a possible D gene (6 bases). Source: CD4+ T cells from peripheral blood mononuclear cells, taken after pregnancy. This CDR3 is CASIAGLPTDTQYF. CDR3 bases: TGTGCCAGCATTGCGGGACTTCCCACAGATACGCAGTATTTT.